The rows below give T cell receptor beta chains drawn from one sample of a study of blood T cell repertoires in COVID-19. Here immunoSEQ multiplex PCR was the method, and the copy in TCRdb shows in-frame clones only, minus some. The sample shows about 88,000 clones, about nine tenths of them seen only once. The sequenced sample consisted of peripheral blood. The source of these receptors is a male donor with acute or convalescent COVID-19. CDR3s include the opening cysteine and the closing phenylalanine or tryptophan. The D gene is left open where the match is weak. Some rows mark clone size as missing; the rest say once, few, many or name a class of expanded clone.

TRBV5-4,-,TRBJ1-2,TRBD1,CASSGTRTGDYGYTF,TGTGCCAGCAGCGGGACTAGGACAGGGGACTATGGCTACACCTTC
TRBV12-3/TRBV12-4,-,TRBJ2-5,-,CASSLGQQETQYF,TGTGCCAGCAGTTTGGGCCAGCAAGAGACCCAGTACTTC
TRBV19,-,TRBJ2-6,TRBD2,CASSTPGGWDASGANVLTF,TGTGCCAGTAGTACCCCGGGAGGGTGGGATGCCTCTGGGGCCAACGTCCTGACTTTC
TRBV5-1,-,TRBJ2-3,TRBD1,CASSIRDRGDTQYF,TGCGCCAGCAGCATACGGGACAGGGGAGATACGCAGTATTTT
TRBV5-1,-,TRBJ2-2,TRBD2,CASSFSGVSGELFF,TGCGCCAGCAGCTTTAGCGGGGTGTCCGGGGAGCTGTTTTTT
TRBV5-4,-,TRBJ2-7,TRBD2,CASSLALRGAYEQYF,TGTGCCAGCAGCTTGGCCCTGCGGGGGGCCTACGAGCAGTACTTC
TRBV9,-,TRBJ2-1,-,CASSPDRKSSYNEQFF,TGTGCCAGCAGCCCTGACAGAAAAAGCTCCTACAATGAGCAGTTCTTC
TRBV4-1,-,TRBJ2-3,TRBD2,CASSQDHLAGDTDTQYF,TGCGCCAGCAGCCAAGATCACCTAGCGGGGGACACAGATACGCAGTATTTT
TRBV21-1,-,TRBJ1-5,-,CASSPPDKSSNQPQHF,TGTGCCAGCAGCCCCCCGGACAAAAGCAGCAATCAGCCCCAGCATTTT
TRBV18,-,TRBJ1-2,TRBD1,CASSLIGGQDGYTF,TGTGCCAGCTCACTTATAGGGGGCCAGGATGGCTACACCTTC
TRBV27,-,TRBJ2-1,TRBD1,CASSPRGRGPLGEQFF,TGTGCCAGCAGTCCCCGCGGTAGGGGGCCCCTCGGTGAGCAGTTCTTC
TRBV5-4,-,TRBJ2-7,-,CASSSPDGNYEQYF,TGTGCCAGCAGCTCCCCGGACGGGAACTACGAGCAGTACTTC
TRBV5-1,-,TRBJ1-2,TRBD1,CASGPGQGFDGYTF,TGCGCCAGCGGACCGGGACAGGGATTCGATGGCTACACCTTC
TRBV9,-,TRBJ1-6,-,CASSVAPRGDNSPLHF,TGTGCCAGCAGCGTAGCCCCACGGGGGGATAATTCACCCCTCCACTTT
TRBV19,few,TRBJ1-5,TRBD1,CASSGGTGNQPQHF,TGTGCCAGTAGTGGAGGGACAGGGAATCAGCCCCAGCATTTT
TRBV7-9,-,TRBJ1-2,TRBD1,CASSFDREVSYTF,TGTGCCAGCAGCTTTGACAGGGAGGTCAGCTACACCTTC
TRBV19,-,TRBJ1-2,-,CASTSGPEGSYYGYTF,TGTGCCAGTACTTCAGGACCGGAGGGGTCCTACTATGGCTACACCTTC
TRBV5-8,-,TRBJ1-5,TRBD1,CASSLGQGGFQPQHF,TGTGCCAGCAGCCTTGGACAGGGAGGGTTTCAGCCCCAGCATTTT
TRBV28,-,TRBJ2-1,-,CASSSGTSRAYNEQFF,TGTGCCAGCAGTTCCGGTACTAGCAGGGCCTACAATGAGCAGTTCTTC
TRBV10-3,-,TRBJ1-3,-,CAISERGALSGNTIYF,TGTGCCATCAGTGAGCGTGGTGCACTCTCTGGAAACACCATATATTTT
TRBV7-6,-,TRBJ1-3,-,CASLGTLLGGGNTIYF,TGTGCCAGCCTCGGGACTCTACTTGGGGGTGGAAACACCATATATTTT
TRBV6-4,few,TRBJ2-1,-,CASSDQGRNEQFF,TGTGCCAGCAGTGACCAGGGAAGGAATGAGCAGTTCTTC
TRBV11-2,-,TRBJ1-4,TRBD1,CASSKGQVSTNEKLFF,TGTGCCAGCAGCAAGGGACAGGTCTCCACTAATGAAAAACTGTTTTTT
TRBV5-1,few,TRBJ2-5,-,CASSQEPPPETQYF,TGCGCCAGCAGCCAGGAACCTCCCCCAGAGACCCAGTACTTC
TRBV4-2,-,TRBJ2-7,-,CASSQGAGGPYYEQYF,TGTGCCAGCAGCCAAGGAGCCGGGGGGCCCTACTACGAGCAGTACTTC
TRBV10-3,-,TRBJ1-2,-,CAISEGQLRGGYTF,TGTGCCATCAGTGAAGGACAGCTTAGGGGTGGCTACACCTTC
TRBV5-4,-,TRBJ2-2,TRBD1,CASGPFPADRANTGELFF,TGTGCCAGCGGACCTTTCCCCGCCGACAGGGCAAACACCGGGGAGCTGTTTTTT
TRBV4-2,-,TRBJ2-7,TRBD2,CASSQEWGGAYEQYF,TGTGCCAGCAGCCAAGAGTGGGGGGGAGCCTACGAGCAGTACTTC
TRBV21-1,-,TRBJ2-5,-,CASSKVFLAGGPQETQYF,TGTGCCAGCAGCAAAGTATTCCTAGCGGGGGGGCCCCAAGAGACCCAGTACTTC
TRBV29-1,once,TRBJ1-2,TRBD1,CTKCEWTGVSGYTF,TGCACCAAATGTGAGTGGACAGGGGTAAGTGGCTACACCTTC
TRBV6-1,-,TRBJ1-2,-,CASSEYRAMRDGYTF,TGTGCCAGCAGTGAATATCGGGCGATGAGGGATGGCTACACCTTC
TRBV9,-,TRBJ2-3,-,CASSVGGTALDTQYF,TGTGCCAGCAGCGTAGGTGGAACAGCCTTAGATACGCAGTATTTT
TRBV14,-,TRBJ1-6,TRBD1,CASSNRGGSPLHF,TGTGCCAGCAGTAACAGGGGAGGATCACCCCTCCACTTT
TRBV2,-,TRBJ1-5,-,CASSEGGAYNQPQHF,TGTGCCAGCAGTGAAGGGGGCGCCTACAATCAGCCCCAGCATTTT
TRBV7-9,-,TRBJ1-4,-,CASSSSIRVGNEKLFF,TGTGCCAGCAGCTCATCTATCAGGGTTGGAAATGAAAAACTGTTTTTT
TRBV18,few,TRBJ1-4,-,CASSPTPANEKLFF,TGTGCCAGCTCACCAACTCCCGCCAATGAAAAACTGTTTTTT
TRBV5-1,-,TRBJ1-3,-,CASSLLPGDSSGNTIYF,TGCGCCAGCAGCTTGTTACCAGGTGACAGCTCTGGAAACACCATATATTTT
TRBV19,-,TRBJ1-2,-,CATRGSGAPWGYTF,TGTGCCACCCGGGGTTCAGGGGCCCCCTGGGGCTACACCTTC
TRBV3-1/TRBV3-2,-,TRBJ1-1,TRBD1,CASSRQTGTEAFF,TGTGCCAGCAGCCGCCAGACAGGGACAGAAGCTTTCTTT
TRBV2,few,TRBJ2-7,TRBD1,CASRAGQGADEQYF,TGTGCCAGCCGGGCTGGACAGGGGGCGGACGAGCAGTACTTC
TRBV2,-,TRBJ1-5,-,CASSPGTLSNQPQHF,TGTGCCAGCAGCCCCGGGACACTTAGCAATCAGCCCCAGCATTTT
TRBV6-6,-,TRBJ2-1,TRBD2,CASSRTSGGAIVGLSYNEQFF,TGTGCCAGCAGCCGGACTAGCGGGGGGGCCATTGTGGGGCTCTCCTACAATGAGCAGTTCTTC